The 21 T cell receptor beta chains given below trace back to one sample, sequenced in a study of T cells in Graves' hyperthyroidism and ophthalmopathy (dated by TCRdb to between 2017 and 2020). The method was multiplex PCR. The run used an Illumina HiSeq 2000. The TCR beta CDR3 regions were amplified from RNA transcripts. The TCR CDR3 was subjected to a first round of RT-PCR using the HTBI primer set and the Qiagen OneStep RT-PCR kit. TCRdb redid the processing of the public reads, applying fastp at Q25 and MiXCR, and retained in-frame beta chains. Each record represents a unique CDR3 protein, reported with the most common genes and DNA among its rows. The sample records 600,000 to 700,000 distinct CDR3 sequences, about 15% of which are singletons. 4% to 5.5% of the sample is in the top ten clones. Sequencing was performed on blood. The receptors derive from a woman aged 40-49 years with Graves' ophthalmopathy.

There are many counts of this clonotype. V and J are TRBV12-3 or TRBV12-4 and TRBJ2-5, with 8 positions matching TRBD1. The CDR3 is made up of 14 amino acids. V shed 4 bases, J shed 5 bases, and the junction held 6 bases outside the gene matches. The DNA for the CDR3 is TGTGCCAGCAGTTCCGGGACAGGCAGCGAGACCCAGTACTTC. It codes for CASSSGTGSETQYF.

This clonotype has ten or more counts. V and J are TRBV7-9 and TRBJ2-7; D unclear. V gave up 2 bases and J gave up 2 bases, with 13 bases separating them. Germline V gives CDR1 SEHNR, CDR2 FQNEAQ (reference sequence). The CDR3 sequence is 15 residues long. The DNA of the CDR3 is TGTGCCAGCAGCTTAATCTCCGGGTCGACCTACGAGCAGTACTTC. It specifies CASSLISGSTYEQYF.

This clonotype was seen repeatedly, ten times or more. The V and J genes are TRBV6-2 or TRBV6-3 and TRBJ1-5; D uncertain. Trimming shortened V by 2 bases and J by 5 bases, and 4 bases separated the two germline ends. The CDR3 sequence is 12 residues long. Germline CDR1 is MNHEY and CDR2 is SVGEGT. The CDR3 is CASSYSHQPQHF. The CDR3 DNA reads TGTGCCAGCAGTTACAGCCATCAGCCCCAGCATTTT.

V is TRBV12-3 or TRBV12-4 and J is TRBJ2-7, with 7 bases lining up with TRBD1. The V and J ends lost 3 bases and 5 bases, in that order; junction bases with no gene match: 7. The CDR3 spans 14 residues. The CDR3 loop reads CASSLGQTPDEQYF. The CDR3 DNA sequence: TGTGCCAGCAGTTTGGGACAGACCCCTGACGAGCAGTACTTC.

This clonotype has ten or more counts. The rearrangement links TRBV20-1 to TRBJ2-7; TRBD2 matches at 7 bases. The CDR3 covers 14 residues. With V trimmed by 6 bases and J by 4 bases, 12 bases remained unmatched. Germline-derived CDR1 and CDR2 are DFQATT and SNEGSKA (reference sequence). CDR3 loop: CSASHGGSKYEQYF. Here the CDR3 DNA reads TGCAGTGCCTCCCACGGCGGGAGTAAGTACGAGCAGTACTTC.

The chain uses TRBV30 and TRBJ2-7; 8 bases are a match to TRBD2. This CDR3 has 15 amino acids. Germline assignment: CDR1 GTSNPN and CDR2 SVGIG (reference sequence). V lost 3 bases to trimming and J lost 6 bases; unmatched junction nucleotides: 13. This chain's CDR3 is CAWRGGSGRYGEQYF. The DNA for the CDR3 is TGTGCCTGGAGGGGGGGGAGCGGGAGATACGGCGAGCAGTACTTC.

Many counts were recorded for this clonotype. At one of its ends the junction is not consistent with the germline gene, which may arise from a read error. This chain uses TRBV2 with TRBJ2-5; 9 bases map to TRBD1. Germline CDR1 reads SNHLY; CDR2 reads FYNNEI. There are 14 residues in the CDR3. The CDR3 DNA follows: TGTACCAGCAGTGCAACAGGGGGCGTTGAGACCCAGTACTTC. It specifies CTSSATGGVETQYF.

The rearrangement uses TRBV6-4 and TRBJ1-3, with D possibly being TRBD1 (5 bases). This CDR3 region has 14 residues. Per germline, CDR1 MRHNA and CDR2 SNTAGT. Trimming shortened V by 5 bases and J by 4 bases, and 12 bases separated the two germline ends. The chain's CDR3 is CASSSDRAGNTIYF. The CDR3 bases are TGTGCCAGCAGTTCCGACAGAGCCGGAAACACCATATATTTT.

This clonotype was recorded once. The V and J genes are TRBV30 and TRBJ2-7; possible D gene TRBD1, 6 bases. Per germline, CDR1 GTSNPN and CDR2 SVGIG (reference sequence). V lost 4 bases and J lost 2, with 9 bases in between. The CDR3 consists of 12 residues. The CDR3 loop is CAWTGTTYEQYF. The CDR3 nucleotides are TGTGCCTGGACCGGGACAACCTACGAGCAGTACTTC. Complete variable domain (other parts from reference TRBV30 and TRBJ2-7): SQTIHQWPATLVQPVGSPLSLECTVEGTSNPNLYWYRQAAGRGLQLLFYSVGIGQISSEVPQNLSASRPQDRQFILSSKKLLLSDSGFYLCAWTGTTYEQYFGPGTRLTVT.

This clonotype has ten or more counts. The chain employs TRBV20-1 and TRBJ1-1; D gene ambiguous. V gave up 5 bases and J gave up 1 base, with 14 bases separating them. Germline V gene lookup returns CDR1 DFQATT and CDR2 SNEGSKA (reference sequence). The CDR3 is 14 residues long. The CDR3 DNA sequence: TGCAGTGCTCGTCAGCCCTCTAGGAACACTGAAGCTTTCTTT. It codes for CSARQPSRNTEAFF.

This clonotype was recorded at least ten times. This chain joins TRBV6-2 or TRBV6-3 and TRBJ1-2, with TRBD1 matching 8 bases. Germline CDR1 reads MNHEY; CDR2 reads SVGEGT. J gave up 2 bases and V 7 bases, and 6 bases lay outside the gene matches. The CDR3 has 14 amino acids. The CDR3 nucleotides are TGTGCCAGCAAGCCGGGACAGGAGAACTATGGCTACACCTTC. Its protein product is CASKPGQENYGYTF.

The V and J genes are TRBV6-5 and TRBJ2-5; D call uncertain. The CDR3 totals 13 residues. The V gene lost 1 base and the J gene lost 5 bases, with 8 bases spanning the gap. The V gene's germline CDR1 is MNHEY and CDR2 SVGAGI. Written as DNA, the CDR3 is TGTGCCAGCAGTTACTTGGAGTTTGAGACCCAGTACTTC. Protein: CASSYLEFETQYF.

This clonotype was seen many times. The chain is built from TRBV6-1 and TRBJ1-5; no definite D call. The germline gives CDR1 MNHNS, CDR2 SASEGT. The ends were cut back, 1 base at V and 0 bases at J, with 10 bases in the middle. The length of the CDR3 is 16 residues. CDR3 protein: CASSEVSGYSNQPQHF. In DNA form, the CDR3 reads TGTGCCAGCAGTGAAGTCTCGGGGTATAGCAATCAGCCCCAGCATTTT.

The chain joins TRBV29-1 to TRBJ2-7; 14 nucleotides line up with TRBD2. V lost 7 bases to trimming and J lost 2 bases; unmatched junction nucleotides: 16. The CDR3 contains 18 residues. Germline CDR1 is SQVTM and CDR2 is ANQGSEA. The CDR3 DNA is TGCAGCGCCTGGGACGGTGGGACTAGCGGGAGAGTCCCCTACGAGCAGTACTTC. Translating gives CSAWDGGTSGRVPYEQYF.

The chain joins TRBV20-1 to TRBJ2-7; 14 positions match TRBD2. The CDR3 sequence is 17 residues long. Germline loops: CDR1 DFQATT, CDR2 SNEGSKA (reference sequence). The trim removed 4 bases at V and 3 bases at J, leaving 11 bases unmatched. The CDR3 loop is CSAKTSGGAVGNYEQYF. DNA for the CDR3: TGCAGTGCTAAGACTAGCGGGGGGGCCGTAGGGAACTACGAGCAGTACTTC.

This clonotype has ten or more counts. The rearrangement joins TRBV29-1 to TRBJ2-5; 8 bases align to TRBD1. The CDR3 contains 14 residues. The V gene's germline CDR1 is SQVTM and CDR2 ANQGSEA. Trimming at V came to 6 bases and at J to 4 bases, leaving 10 bases not matched to a gene. CDR3 DNA: TGCAGCGTCGATTCGACAGGGGATGCAGAGACCCAGTACTTC. Residues: CSVDSTGDAETQYF.

V gene TRBV12-5 combines with J gene TRBJ1-5, with 9 bases aligning to TRBD1. Germline V gene data show CDR1 as LGHNT and CDR2 as FRNRAP. The V and J ends lost 5 bases and 10 bases, in that order; junction bases with no gene match: 12. This CDR3 contains 15 residues. The DNA for the CDR3 is TGTGCTAGTGGTCCCCCGGGACAGGGCTTCGGTCCCCAGCATTTT. Its translation: CASGPPGQGFGPQHF.

This clonotype was detected ten times or more. This chain uses TRBV29-1 with TRBJ2-6, with D uncertain. This CDR3 contains 13 residues. Germline CDR1 and CDR2: SQVTM and ANQGSEA. Trimming took 6 bases from V and 0 from J, leaving 6 bases between them. The CDR3 nucleotides are TGCAGCGTCGCATCCTCTGGGGCCAACGTCCTGACTTTC. Translating gives CSVASSGANVLTF.

This CDR3 reads CASSLNQVDYNEQFF. The CDR3 DNA reads TGTGCCAGCTCGCTAAACCAGGTCGATTACAATGAGCAGTTCTTC. V usage is TRBV18 and J usage is TRBJ2-1; D remains ambiguous. The CDR3 consists of 15 residues. The V end was cut by 6 bases, the J end by 4 bases, with 16 bases between. Germline CDR1 reads KGHSH; CDR2 reads LQKENI.

This clonotype was counted ten times or more. The J gene is TRBJ2-7, the V gene TRBV20-1; 9 bases match TRBD2. Germline values: CDR1 DFQATT, CDR2 SNEGSKA (reference sequence). V dropped 5 bases and J dropped 3; count of bases not matched to a gene: 8. The CDR3 length is 14 residues. The CDR3 nucleotides read TGCAGTGCTCGGGCCGGGACTAGCATCTACGAGCAGTACTTC. This translates into CSARAGTSIYEQYF.

This clonotype was found many times. The chain links TRBV7-8 to TRBJ2-5; TRBD2 aligns across 13 bases. V shed 6 bases, J shed 5 bases, and the junction held 6 bases outside the gene matches. The CDR3 has 15 amino acids. Looked up from germline, CDR1 is SGHVS and CDR2 is FQNEAQ. DNA for the CDR3: TGTGCCAGCAGAGGACTAGCGGGAGAAATCGAGACCCAGTACTTC. This gives the protein CASRGLAGEIETQYF.